The subject of this entry is one TCR beta chain. No cognate antigen has been identified for it. Base-call qualities are not available, and no considerably larger clone is one nucleotide away. The sample originates from a study of cytomegalovirus exposure and HLA in healthy donors (dated by TCRdb to 2017 to 2019). Broadly, across the study: An earlier analysis of a few hundred of the donors reported approximately 260 Gb of sequence data and 95 million to 140 million unique TCR beta sequences obtained from about 179 million T cells. An early release that covered some 630 HLA-typed donors contained about 290 gigabases of sequencing data and approximately 85 million unique TCR sequences. Of the 398 genotyped donors, 81% were placed in the genetic ancestry cluster associated with self-reported Caucasian donors. The aim of the study was to test whether cataloging public T cell receptors could identify signatures of past pathogen exposure. The study profiled the T cell repertoires of more than 500 subjects by immunosequencing and related them to cytomegalovirus serostatus. In addition to the first cohort of around 670 subjects, a separate validation cohort of approximately 120 different subjects was used. To predict cytomegalovirus infection status, the study brought together high-throughput TCR immunosequencing, statistical association of individual TCRs with disease status, and machine learning. A later analysis re-analyzed previously published TCR beta repertoires from several hundred donors and added high-resolution HLA genotyping to study TCR occurrence patterns. In the later analysis, no new phenotypic data were used to find candidate immune exposures; instead, reliance was placed on TCR beta sequences and their occurrence across donors. An earlier analysis of fewer than 750 of the donors used high-throughput TCR beta sequencing to judge whether each TCR beta V gene segment behaved as functional or pseudogenic. Donor age, sex, ethnicity and CMV serostatus were collected together with the repertoire data. A later genetic analysis took genome-wide SNP genotypes for about 55% of the roughly 700 donors and used that subset as a discovery cohort. Every discovery cohort repertoire had been produced on one sequencing platform. Both class I and class II loci were covered by HLA typing, at four-digit resolution. The number of donors typed differed by locus, with about 629-630 for A, B, C, DRB1 and DQB1, around 520 for DQA1, some 570 for DPA1, and some 450 for DPB1. Four or five DR-DQ haplotypes were treated as single units for association and clustering because of strong linkage in the cohort. Across about 370 genotyped donors of the cohort, an average of about 240,000 unique TCR beta nucleotide sequences per donor were sequenced, and 15% to 20% of those sequences were non-productive. What the study reported, not specific to this receptor: In a later genetic analysis, a missense DCLRE1C variant was associated with V-gene and J-gene trimming of TCR beta chains, and the association was replicated in an independent cohort. Roughly uniform sequencing depth across donors was assumed in presence/absence analyses, although this assumption may not hold. A few of the identified cytomegalovirus-associated TCR beta chains were confirmed in vitro to be specific for cytomegalovirus antigens. In a later analysis, HLA-associated TCR beta chains were found to be more clonally expanded and to have lower generation probabilities than equally common non-associated chains. A later analysis associated about 16,000 TCR beta sequences with specific HLA alleles at a false discovery rate of 0.05. A later analysis reported that several top co-occurrence clusters appeared linked to parvovirus B19, influenza, CMV and Epstein-Barr virus. Most TCR sequences were observed very rarely across donors, whereas some public TCRs were present in many individuals. The authors suggested that the approach could potentially be generalized to other disease states and immunological phenotypes. Because HLA typing was unavailable for some donors at each locus, only the typed subset was used in association tests. A further reported finding was that TCR beta sequences accurately predicted the HLA-A and HLA-B alleles for most subjects in the first cohort. Broadly in line with IMGT annotations, most TCR beta V segments showed up in productive rearrangements about 87% or about 30% of the time in an earlier analysis of several hundred of the donors. A group of highly shared sequence variants was considered likely to be a technical artifact of the sequencing pipeline. Linkage disequilibrium might explain the correlated functional status among segregating V segments, but an unknown experimental factor could not be ruled out. A later analysis found that TCR association rates varied across HLA loci, with DRB1 alleles showing the most associated TCRs and HLA-C alleles the fewest. The study listed around 160 TCR beta chains as associated with cytomegalovirus. The cohort was sequenced for TCR beta chains only, and without alpha or paired-chain data the features that could be detected were limited. In both the original and validation cohorts, the classifier was reported to diagnose cytomegalovirus status with high specificity and sensitivity. Compared with the approximately 710-donor mean, donors in an Asian-associated ancestry cluster had fewer N-insertions in productive TCRs, according to a later genetic analysis. When HLA alleles, especially DR and DQ, strongly co-occurred, attributing TCR associations to individual alleles was difficult. A later analysis found that most CMV-associated TCR beta chains appeared HLA-restricted, with HLA associations seemingly driven largely by CMV exposure. Because counts were too low, about 15 rarely observed V segments, including chromosome 9 orphons, were left out of the earlier analysis of roughly 600 of the donors. Because the 87-base-pair reads could not distinguish some IMGT-functional V segments, including TRBV6-2 and TRBV6-3, those segments were excluded. Immune exposure information for the cohort was limited to CMV serostatus.

In total, approximately 690 healthy bone marrow donors made up the cohort. Cohort members were all nominally healthy when sampled, although unrecorded immune exposures were likely present. The donor tested CMV seronegative, placing the donor among the 352 seronegative members of the cohort. Every donor gave a peripheral blood sample, and the peripheral blood mononuclear cells from that sample were used for TCR beta sequencing. The Qiagen DNeasy Blood Extraction Kit was used to extract genomic DNA from the blood cell samples. The method was the immunoSEQ multiplex PCR assay. A mixture of 60 forward primers for TCR Vbeta segments and 13 reverse primers for TCR Jbeta segments was used in the multiplex PCR. The CDR3 region of rearranged TCR beta genes was amplified from genomic DNA by a multiplex PCR assay. Amplified TCR beta libraries were sequenced as 87-base-pair reads on the Illumina HiSeq System. On the authors' methods: A later analysis tallied 75 million to 95 million unique TCR beta chains across the 600 to 700 repertoires, and about 10 million of those chains were shared by two or more donors. Raw reads were error-corrected and collapsed into unique sequences with a nearest-neighbor algorithm that merged closely related sequences to remove PCR and sequencing errors. Alignment of CDR3 sequences to IMGT reference sequences was used to assign V, D and J gene segments. Each retained sequence needed at least a six-nucleotide match to both a V gene segment and a J gene segment. Rearrangements were called productive when the CDR3 lacked stop codons and stayed in frame with V and J; all others were non-productive. CDR3 was defined according to IMGT convention as the region running from the second conserved V-encoded cysteine to the conserved J-encoded phenylalanine. The earlier analysis of some 540 of the donors excluded any sequence lacking an unambiguous match to a single V gene segment. An earlier analysis of a few hundred of the donors called V segments functional above 56.7% productive rearrangements and segregating when the between-donor standard deviation exceeded 5%. A statistical classification framework was built for diagnosing cytomegalovirus status from the catalog of TCR beta chain sequences. In a later analysis, TCR nucleotide sequences were compared against IMGT/GENE-DB human TR gene sequences so that V and J genes could be assigned. Using the TCRdist pipeline, a later analysis assigned CDR3 sequences along with most-parsimonious VDJ recombination scenarios. In a later analysis, each TCR beta chain was defined by its CDR3 amino acid sequence together with its V-gene family, and reads without a unique V-gene family were excluded. In a later analysis, several hundred highly shared, low-generation-probability nucleotide sequences were removed to address suspected cross-contamination and a sequencing artifact. For each public chain, a later analysis derived a clonal expansion index from normalized ranks of inferred template counts within each repertoire. In a later analysis, generation probabilities were computed with a VDJ recombination model fitted to out-of-frame rearrangements, and the resulting probabilities were checked against IGoR. A later analysis scored TCR-TCR, TCR-HLA and TCR-CMV co-occurrence with hypergeometric tests, applying a repertoire-size bias correction to TCR pairs. False discovery rates were estimated in a later analysis by permuting HLA or CMV assignments 20 times. In a later analysis, co-occurring TCRs were grouped using DBSCAN, and TCRdist sequence similarity was added for clustering within HLA-allele-positive subsets. For co-occurrence clustering, repertoires with fewer than 30,000 or more than 120,000 public chains were excluded, along with four to six repertoires with anomalous nucleotide sharing. TCRdb stores this immuneACCESS table with in-frame sequences only. Part of the clones is absent; in the studies checked, under half of the shortfall reflects unresolved V genes, and no reason is known for the rest. From that table come the V and J calls and clone size; the DNA was used to work out D and trimming. In all, the sample holds about 160,000 clones, and 65% to 80% of those were seen once. The top ten hold about 2.2% of the sample.

Via the germline V gene (reference sequence), CDR1 is LNHDA and CDR2 SQIVND. V is pared back by 6 bases and J by 2 bases, with 7 bases lying between the germline termini. The CDR3 measures 12 amino acids from cysteine to phenylalanine. The kept DNA is CDR3 alone, 36 bases in frame from the first base. Sequences were obtained from PBMCs. The TCR originated in a middle-aged man in good health and CMV-seronegative. This receptor chain uses TRBV19 and TRBJ1-2; the D gene identity is not certain. The DNA sequence is given as TGTGCCAGTAGGGAGGCGAACTATGGCTACACCTTC. Protein translation: CASREANYGYTF.